Listed below are T cell receptor beta chains from one sample, sequenced in a study of blood T cell repertoires in COVID-19. Profiling relied on immunoSEQ multiplex PCR, and the TCRdb table lists in-frame clones only, not all of them. Of 150,000 to 200,000 clones listed, 80% to 90% are singletons. The material sequenced was peripheral blood. The source of these receptors is a man aged 40-50 years with active or convalescent COVID-19. Both conserved end residues are part of each CDR3. A D gene is named only where the DNA matches it firmly. Where a row states a size, it is once, few, many or the class of an expanded clone; other rows omit it.

v_gene	j_gene	d_gene	abundance	CDR3aa	CDR3nt
TRBV5-1	TRBJ1-2	.	once	CASSYLGGNQDYGYTF	TGCGCCAGCAGTTACCTGGGGGGAAACCAGGACTATGGCTACACCTTC
TRBV2	TRBJ2-7	.	.	CASSDNQGRTYEQYF	TGTGCCAGCAGTGATAACCAGGGGCGAACCTACGAGCAGTACTTC
TRBV7-2	TRBJ2-7	TRBD1	.	CASSLRRDSTYEQYF	TGTGCCAGCAGCTTAAGACGGGACAGTACCTACGAGCAGTACTTC
TRBV7-9	TRBJ1-4	.	once	CASSSTFDRTNEKLFF	TGTGCCAGCAGCTCAACATTCGACAGGACTAATGAAAAACTGTTTTTT
TRBV2	TRBJ1-2	TRBD1	once	CASRRDRARAGYTF	TGTGCCAGCAGACGAGACAGGGCTCGGGCTGGCTACACCTTC
TRBV9	TRBJ1-3	.	once	CASSPRAVDTIYF	TGTGCCAGCAGCCCGAGGGCAGTAGACACCATATATTTT
TRBV6-1	TRBJ1-5	TRBD1	few	CASSDGQGVNQPQHF	TGTGCCAGCAGTGACGGACAGGGGGTCAATCAGCCCCAGCATTTT
TRBV18	TRBJ2-5	TRBD2	.	CASSPGLGQETQYF	TGTGCCAGCTCCCCGGGACTAGGACAAGAGACCCAGTACTTC
TRBV2	TRBJ1-1	.	few	CASSDLSRTRNTEAFF	TGTGCCAGCAGTGATTTGAGCCGAACTAGGAACACTGAAGCTTTCTTT
TRBV10-3	TRBJ2-7	TRBD1	once	CAIRPGTGRTDEQYF	TGTGCCATCAGGCCGGGGACAGGGAGGACGGACGAGCAGTACTTC
TRBV6-5	TRBJ1-6	.	.	CASSYGPEVISPLHF	TGTGCCAGCAGTTATGGTCCCGAGGTGATTTCACCCCTCCACTTT
TRBV6-2/TRBV6-3	TRBJ2-1	.	.	CASSFLSSYNEQFF	TGTGCCAGCAGTTTTCTTAGCTCCTACAATGAGCAGTTCTTC
TRBV6-4	TRBJ2-6	.	.	CASSDRIRGDGANVLTF	TGTGCCAGCAGTGATCGAATCAGGGGAGATGGGGCCAACGTCCTGACTTTC
TRBV10-1	TRBJ1-1	.	.	CASSENLREKFEAFF	TGCGCCAGCAGTGAAAATCTACGGGAAAAATTTGAAGCTTTCTTT
TRBV28	TRBJ1-5	.	.	CASRQSNQPQHF	TGTGCCAGCAGACAGAGCAATCAGCCCCAGCATTTT
TRBV7-6	TRBJ2-2	TRBD1	.	CASSPGQGGVSGELFF	TGTGCCAGCAGCCCGGGACAGGGTGGGGTATCCGGGGAGCTGTTTTTT
TRBV6-2/TRBV6-3	TRBJ2-7	TRBD1	.	CASSRGTGVYEQYF	TGTGCCAGCAGTCGGGGGACAGGGGTTTACGAGCAGTACTTC
TRBV6-2/TRBV6-3	TRBJ1-2	TRBD1	.	CASSYTSTGDYGYTF	TGTGCCAGCAGTTACACATCGACAGGGGACTATGGCTACACCTTC
TRBV18	TRBJ2-1	.	once	CASSPLTGIHNEQFF	TGTGCCAGCTCACCCTTGACAGGAATCCACAATGAGCAGTTCTTC
TRBV4-1	TRBJ1-2	TRBD1	.	CASSQDTGVGYTF	TGCGCCAGCAGCCAAGACACAGGGGTCGGCTACACCTTC
TRBV5-8	TRBJ1-6	TRBD1	once	CASSSWPGQGGSPLHF	TGTGCCAGCAGCTCCTGGCCGGGACAGGGTGGATCACCCCTCCACTTT
TRBV4-1	TRBJ2-3	.	.	CASSQDRLVTQYF	TGCGCCAGCAGCCAAGATCGGCTAGTCACGCAGTATTTT
TRBV7-6	TRBJ2-2	TRBD1	.	CASSTTGGSNTGELFF	TGTGCCAGCAGCACTACAGGGGGCTCGAACACCGGGGAGCTGTTTTTT
TRBV30	TRBJ1-2	.	.	CAWSVQLGAHGYTF	TGTGCCTGGAGTGTACAATTGGGGGCCCATGGCTACACCTTC
TRBV12-3/TRBV12-4	TRBJ1-1	.	.	CASSSNTEAFF	TGTGCCAGCAGTTCTAACACTGAAGCTTTCTTT
TRBV7-9	TRBJ1-2	TRBD1	.	CASSPLTGGGYGYTF	TGTGCCAGCAGCCCACTTACAGGGGGAGGCTATGGCTACACCTTC
TRBV5-1	TRBJ1-1	.	few	CASSTPGGAEAFF	TGCGCCAGCAGCACCCCGGGGGGGGCTGAAGCTTTCTTT
TRBV10-2	TRBJ1-2	.	.	CASSESGREGGYTF	TGCGCCAGCAGTGAATCCGGCAGGGAAGGGGGCTACACCTTC
TRBV30	TRBJ1-5	TRBD1	.	CAWSQGGNQPQHF	TGTGCCTGGAGCCAGGGGGGCAATCAGCCCCAGCATTTT
TRBV7-9	TRBJ2-7	TRBD1	.	CASSLFRGYLYEQYF	TGTGCCAGCAGCTTATTCAGGGGGTATCTGTACGAGCAGTACTTC
TRBV5-1	TRBJ2-6	.	.	CASSDRTTGANVLTF	TGCGCCAGCAGCGATAGGACTACTGGGGCCAACGTCCTGACTTTC
TRBV7-8	TRBJ1-6	TRBD1	.	CASSLRETGSSSPLHF	TGTGCCAGCAGCTTGCGTGAGACAGGGAGTAGTTCACCCCTCCACTTT
TRBV6-5	TRBJ1-2	.	few	CASRDRPYGYTF	TGTGCCAGCAGGGACAGACCCTATGGCTACACCTTC
TRBV30	TRBJ1-5	TRBD1	.	CAWAEGQGVPQHF	TGTGCCTGGGCGGAGGGACAGGGAGTGCCCCAGCATTTT
TRBV5-4	TRBJ1-5	TRBD1	.	CASSEQGSNQPQHF	TGTGCCAGCAGCGAACAGGGGAGCAATCAGCCCCAGCATTTT
TRBV7-9	TRBJ2-3	TRBD2	.	CASSSRTGGRTDTQYF	TGTGCCAGCAGCTCCCGGACGGGGGGGCGTACAGATACGCAGTATTTT
TRBV5-4	TRBJ2-7	TRBD2	.	CASSSPRGSYEQYF	TGTGCCAGCAGCTCGCCGCGGGGGTCCTACGAGCAGTACTTC
TRBV29-1	TRBJ1-4	TRBD1	.	CSVAGGGSEKLFF	TGCAGCGTTGCAGGGGGAGGTAGTGAAAAACTGTTTTTT
TRBV20-1	TRBJ2-1	.	few	CSAHGYEEQFF	TGCAGTGCACACGGGTATGAGGAGCAGTTCTTC
TRBV20-1	TRBJ2-7	TRBD2	.	CSASGGGYEQYF	TGCAGTGCTAGTGGGGGGGGCTACGAGCAGTACTTC
TRBV19	TRBJ1-5	.	.	CASSIGWRGRASNQPQHF	TGTGCCAGTAGTATAGGGTGGAGGGGACGAGCCAGCAATCAGCCCCAGCATTTT
TRBV9	TRBJ2-1	TRBD2	.	CASSDPERGGDNEQFF	TGTGCCAGCAGCGACCCCGAGCGGGGGGGCGATAATGAGCAGTTCTTC
TRBV6-1	TRBJ1-4	TRBD1	.	CASSEGTGVKLFF	TGTGCCAGCAGTGAAGGGACAGGTGTAAAACTGTTTTTT
TRBV5-1	TRBJ1-6	.	.	CASSLREQGRGSPLHF	TGCGCCAGCAGCTTGCGTGAACAGGGCCGGGGTTCACCCCTCCACTTT
TRBV29-1	TRBJ1-1	TRBD1	.	CSVRRAGGFGTEAFF	TGCAGCGTCCGACGGGCAGGGGGCTTTGGCACTGAAGCTTTCTTT
TRBV4-1	TRBJ1-5	.	.	CASSQDGASSNQPQHF	TGCGCCAGCAGCCAAGATGGGGCATCTAGCAATCAGCCCCAGCATTTT
TRBV7-2	TRBJ2-3	TRBD1	.	CASSLGTGEDTQYF	TGTGCCAGCAGCTTAGGGACAGGGGAGGATACGCAGTATTTT
TRBV10-3	TRBJ2-7	.	.	CAISSDSYEQYF	TGTGCCATCAGCTCTGACAGCTACGAGCAGTACTTC
TRBV6-6	TRBJ2-3	.	.	CASSYSQTTADTQYF	TGTGCCAGCAGTTACTCCCAGACAACAGCAGATACGCAGTATTTT
TRBV7-2	TRBJ2-5	.	.	CASSLAALRSGETQYF	TGTGCCAGCAGCTTAGCCGCCTTGCGGTCTGGGGAGACCCAGTACTTC
TRBV28	TRBJ2-3	.	once	CASSPPGPEPQYF	TGTGCCAGCAGTCCTCCAGGCCCAGAACCGCAGTATTTT
TRBV20-1	TRBJ2-3	.	.	CSASGDTQYF	TGCAGTGCCTCCGGGGATACGCAGTATTTT
TRBV7-8	TRBJ2-7	.	.	CASSLTQSSHEQYF	TGTGCCAGCAGCTTAACACAGAGCTCCCACGAGCAGTACTTC
TRBV3-1/TRBV3-2	TRBJ1-4	TRBD1	.	CASSLRVGASGGKLFF	TGTGCCAGCAGCCTAAGGGTGGGGGCCTCAGGGGGAAAACTGTTTTTT
TRBV10-3	TRBJ2-3	TRBD1	once	CAISEPGTGDTDTQYF	TGTGCCATCAGTGAGCCTGGGACAGGGGACACAGATACGCAGTATTTT